This T cell receptor beta chain emerged from a study of beta chain features in type 1 diabetes. V was cut by 4 bases and J by 0 bases, with 10 bases left in between. The CDR3 consists of 15 residues. The germline V gene encodes CDR1 SNHLY and CDR2 FYNNEI. Each donor gave one heparinised blood draw averaging about 100 mL. Populations isolated by sorting all had purity greater than 95%. Overall study results and limits: There was a moderate but significant shortening of TCRB CDR3s in all four CD4+ subsets of Type 1 diabetes patients.

Sequenced material consisted of expressed TCRB transcripts (all of the isolated RNA was reverse transcribed). Libraries were prepared by immunoSEQ multiplex PCR; TCRdb keeps only in-frame clonotypes and omits some of them. The sample holds about 68,000 clones, approximately 50% seen once. Worth noting for this clone: Its matching antigen is unknown.

The chain has TRBV2 and TRBJ1-5; a weak D match, TRBD1 (5 bases). The specimen was central memory CD4+ T cells from blood. This receptor was taken from a man aged 30-40 years with type 1 diabetes. This CDR3 is CASSGTGYSNQPQHF. In DNA form, the CDR3 reads TGTGCCAGCAGTGGAACAGGATATAGCAATCAGCCCCAGCATTTT.